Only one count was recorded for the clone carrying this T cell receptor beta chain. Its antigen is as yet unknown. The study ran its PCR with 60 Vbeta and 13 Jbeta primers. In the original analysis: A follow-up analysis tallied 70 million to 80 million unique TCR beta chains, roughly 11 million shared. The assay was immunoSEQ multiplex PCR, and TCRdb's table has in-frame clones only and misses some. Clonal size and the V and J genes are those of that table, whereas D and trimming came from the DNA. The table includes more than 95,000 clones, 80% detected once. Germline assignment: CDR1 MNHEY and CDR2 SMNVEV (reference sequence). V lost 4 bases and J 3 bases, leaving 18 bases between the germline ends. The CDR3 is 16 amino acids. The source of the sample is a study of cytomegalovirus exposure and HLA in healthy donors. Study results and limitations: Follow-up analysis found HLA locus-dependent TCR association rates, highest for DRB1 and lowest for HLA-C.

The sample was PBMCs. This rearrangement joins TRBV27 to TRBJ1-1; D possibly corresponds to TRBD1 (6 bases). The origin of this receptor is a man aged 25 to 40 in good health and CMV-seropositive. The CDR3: CASSSTGMVRDTEAFF. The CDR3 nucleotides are TGTGCCAGCAGTTCTACAGGGATGGTCCGAGACACTGAAGCTTTCTTT.